Listed below are T cell receptor beta chains from one sample, sequenced in a study of blood T cell repertoires in COVID-19. The table came from immunoSEQ multiplex PCR; TCRdb's copy has only in-frame clones and leaves some out. The sample contains about 170,000 clones, over 65% of which appear only once. Sequencing was done on a sample of peripheral blood. All receptors derive from a woman older than 75 with acute or convalescent COVID-19. Each CDR3 is given with its conserved first and last residue. The D gene is left open where the match is weak. The size entry is marked missing in some rows and otherwise reads once, few, many or a size class.

clone size: -
V gene: TRBV5-1
J gene: TRBJ1-2
D gene: -
CDR3 DNA: TGCGCCAGCAGCTTGGTCGCGGATAACTATGGCTACACCTTC
CDR3 protein: CASSLVADNYGYTF

clone size: -
V gene: TRBV4-1
J gene: TRBJ1-5
D gene: -
CDR3 DNA: TGCGCCAGCAGCCGCATCCCAGCGGGAAGCAATCAGCCCCAGCATTTT
CDR3 protein: CASSRIPAGSNQPQHF

clone size: -
V gene: TRBV28
J gene: TRBJ2-7
D gene: TRBD1
CDR3 DNA: TGTGCCAGCAGACGGGACAGTGTGGAGTTCATATACTTC
CDR3 protein: CASRRDSVEFIYF

clone size: large
V gene: TRBV2
J gene: TRBJ2-6
D gene: -
CDR3 DNA: TGTGCCAGTACGACAGATCCTTTTGGGGCCAACGTCCTGACTTTC
CDR3 protein: CASTTDPFGANVLTF

clone size: -
V gene: TRBV19
J gene: TRBJ2-7
D gene: -
CDR3 DNA: TGTGCCAGCACTCAGGGGACTAACGTACGTGAGCAGTACTTC
CDR3 protein: CASTQGTNVREQYF

clone size: -
V gene: TRBV6-5
J gene: TRBJ2-5
D gene: TRBD2
CDR3 DNA: TGTGCCAGCGGATTCGGGGCGGGGGAACAAGAGACCCAGTACTTC
CDR3 protein: CASGFGAGEQETQYF

clone size: few
V gene: TRBV7-6
J gene: TRBJ2-1
D gene: TRBD1
CDR3 DNA: TGTGCCAGCAGCTTAGGACAGGGTGCCTACAATGAGCAGTTCTTC
CDR3 protein: CASSLGQGAYNEQFF

clone size: -
V gene: TRBV19
J gene: TRBJ2-5
D gene: TRBD2
CDR3 DNA: TGTGCCAGTAGCCCCGGACTAGCGGGGGCGGAGACCCAGTACTTC
CDR3 protein: CASSPGLAGAETQYF

clone size: -
V gene: TRBV6-2/TRBV6-3
J gene: TRBJ2-2
D gene: TRBD1
CDR3 DNA: TGTGCCAGCAGTTACCGAACAGGGGGCATCGGCACCGGGGAGCTGTTTTTT
CDR3 protein: CASSYRTGGIGTGELFF

clone size: -
V gene: TRBV19
J gene: TRBJ1-5
D gene: -
CDR3 DNA: TGTGCCAGTAGTATGACAGTGAATCAGCCCCAGCATTTT
CDR3 protein: CASSMTVNQPQHF

clone size: once
V gene: TRBV4-3
J gene: TRBJ2-1
D gene: TRBD2
CDR3 DNA: TGCGCCAGCAGCCAAGATTTCGCGACGGGAGGATACAATGAGCAGTTCTTC
CDR3 protein: CASSQDFATGGYNEQFF

clone size: -
V gene: TRBV6-1
J gene: TRBJ2-7
D gene: -
CDR3 DNA: TGTGCCAGCAGTGAAACGATGGAGCCGGGTTACGAGCAGTACTTC
CDR3 protein: CASSETMEPGYEQYF

clone size: once
V gene: TRBV24-1
J gene: TRBJ2-4
D gene: -
CDR3 DNA: TGTGCCACCAGTTTCCCCCGGGTTCGGGGGGCCAAAAACATTCAGTACTTC
CDR3 protein: CATSFPRVRGAKNIQYF

clone size: -
V gene: TRBV5-5
J gene: TRBJ2-2
D gene: -
CDR3 DNA: TGTGCCAGCAGCTCTGGACAGTTTAGAGACGGGGAGCTGTTTTTT
CDR3 protein: CASSSGQFRDGELFF

clone size: -
V gene: TRBV4-3
J gene: TRBJ1-2
D gene: -
CDR3 DNA: TGCGCCAGCAGCCAAGATACCACAGCCCCCCTCTATGGCTACACCTTC
CDR3 protein: CASSQDTTAPLYGYTF

clone size: -
V gene: TRBV28
J gene: TRBJ2-1
D gene: TRBD1
CDR3 DNA: TGTGCCAGCAGCCAAGGGGGCCCTTCCTACAATGAGCAGTTCTTC
CDR3 protein: CASSQGGPSYNEQFF

clone size: many
V gene: TRBV7-8
J gene: TRBJ2-5
D gene: -
CDR3 DNA: TGTGCCAGCGGTCAAAGGGGGAAAGAGACCCAGTACTTC
CDR3 protein: CASGQRGKETQYF

clone size: -
V gene: TRBV13
J gene: TRBJ2-7
D gene: -
CDR3 DNA: TGTGCCAGCAGCCCTTCCGGACAAAGCTCCTACGAGCAGTACTTC
CDR3 protein: CASSPSGQSSYEQYF

clone size: -
V gene: TRBV6-5
J gene: TRBJ1-5
D gene: TRBD1
CDR3 DNA: TGTGCCAGCAGTCAGGGACAGTTAAATCAGCCCCAGCATTTT
CDR3 protein: CASSQGQLNQPQHF

clone size: few
V gene: TRBV28
J gene: TRBJ1-2
D gene: -
CDR3 DNA: TGTGCCAGCGCCGTGACAGTATATGGCTACACCTTC
CDR3 protein: CASAVTVYGYTF

clone size: -
V gene: TRBV5-4
J gene: TRBJ2-3
D gene: TRBD2
CDR3 DNA: TGTGCCAGCAGCCAGGGACTAGCGGGCTTTGGTAGCACAGATACGCAGTATTTT
CDR3 protein: CASSQGLAGFGSTDTQYF

clone size: -
V gene: TRBV28
J gene: TRBJ2-2
D gene: -
CDR3 DNA: TGTGCCAGCACCGAGGCGGACACCGGGGAGCTGTTTTTT
CDR3 protein: CASTEADTGELFF